This T cell receptor (beta chain) was sequenced during a study of control samples from healthy donors and cancer patients. Measured with immunoSEQ multiplex PCR; TCRdb has only the in-frame clones, and not every one. The sample carries over 100,000 clones, roughly 88% recorded once. This clone was detected a few times. The sequenced sample was blood. This sequence was found in a man aged 40-50 years in good health.

The CDR3 protein is CASSSGKSYGYTF. CDR3 DNA sequence: TGTGCCAGCAGCTCCGGGAAATCCTATGGCTACACCTTC. The V and J genes are TRBV7-2 and TRBJ1-2; D is undetermined. Germline CDR1 SGHTA, CDR2 FQGNSA. The V gene lost 4 bases and the J gene lost 4 bases, with 10 bases spanning the gap. This CDR3 region has 13 residues.